This record concerns one T cell receptor (beta chain) sequence. The sample originates from a study of technical replicates of blood from a handful of donors. J gave up 0 bases and V 2 bases, and 4 bases lay outside the gene matches. CDR3 length: 16 residues. CDR1 and CDR2 from the germline V gene are SGHTA and FQGTGA. TCRdb's copy holds only in-frame clones and misses some; the assay was immunoSEQ multiplex PCR. The sample lists about 75,000 clones, about 97% occurring once. This chain connects TRBV7-3 to TRBJ2-1; 7 nucleotides agree with TRBD2. This clonotype originated in a human donor in good health. Sequenced material: T cells isolated from PBMCs. CDR3 sequence (DNA): TGTGCCAGCAGCTTACTCCGCGGGAGCTCCTACAATGAGCAGTTCTTC. Its translation: CASSLLRGSSYNEQFF.